These T cell receptor beta chains were read from a single sample in a study of cytotoxic CD8 clonotypes in ibrutinib-treated CLL. Data came from immunoSEQ multiplex PCR; TCRdb stores just in-frame clones and leaves some out. The table records 100,000 to 150,000 clones, approximately 83% of them present only once. Sequenced material: PBMCs, taken after 24 months of ibrutinib treatment. These receptors all come from a human donor with chronic lymphocytic leukemia. CDR3s include the opening cysteine and the closing phenylalanine or tryptophan. A D gene is named only where the DNA matches it firmly. Size tells how often a clone was seen (once, few, many) or the class of an expanded clone, and some rows leave it out.

j_call clone_size v_call d_call cdr3_aa cdr3_nt
TRBJ2-6 - TRBV5-1 - CASSLFGRNSGANVLTF TGCGCCAGCAGCCTGTTTGGCCGAAACTCTGGGGCCAACGTCCTGACTTTC
TRBJ2-7 - TRBV30 - CAWSGEGHSYEQYF TGTGCCTGGAGTGGAGAGGGACACTCCTACGAGCAGTACTTC
TRBJ2-4 - TRBV6-5 - CASRTGRQVNIQYF TGTGCCAGCAGGACAGGGAGGCAGGTCAACATTCAGTACTTC
TRBJ2-7 - TRBV20-1 - CSARIHEQYF TGCAGTGCTAGAATCCACGAGCAGTACTTC
TRBJ2-7 - TRBV1 - CTSSQGCSSYEQYF TGCACCAGCAGCCAGGGCTGTTCCTCCTACGAGCAGTACTTC
TRBJ1-2 - TRBV9 TRBD1 CASSGARTGDILYGYTF TGTGCCAGCAGCGGGGCCCGGACAGGAGACATTCTATACGGCTACACCTTC
TRBJ2-1 - TRBV28 TRBD1 CASSFHGTGVDNEQFF TGTGCCAGCAGTTTCCACGGGACAGGGGTGGACAATGAGCAGTTCTTC
TRBJ2-2 - TRBV7-6 - CASSLGFASRAVTGELFF TGTGCCAGCAGCTTAGGTTTCGCTAGCCGGGCGGTCACCGGGGAGCTGTTTTTT
TRBJ1-2 once TRBV29-1 - CSAPNLGGRYGYTF TGCAGCGCCCCTAACCTCGGGGGCCGGTATGGCTACACCTTC
TRBJ2-3 - TRBV4-1 TRBD2 CASSQARLADQRDTQYF TGCGCCAGCAGCCAGGCCCGACTAGCGGATCAGCGGGATACGCAGTATTTT
TRBJ1-4 - TRBV7-9 TRBD1 CASSPTGAHDEKLFF TGTGCCAGCAGCCCAACAGGGGCTCATGATGAAAAACTGTTTTTT
TRBJ1-1 - TRBV4-3 TRBD1 CASSPSAPGTGIQLNTEAFF TGCGCCAGCAGCCCGAGTGCGCCCGGGACAGGCATACAATTGAACACTGAAGCTTTCTTT
TRBJ2-2 - TRBV6-1 - CASRLGPRAGELFF TGTGCCAGCAGATTGGGACCCCGCGCCGGGGAGCTGTTTTTT
TRBJ2-3 - TRBV7-3 TRBD2 CASSSRLIRLAGTDTQYF TGTGCCAGCAGCTCGCGCCTCATACGACTAGCGGGCACAGATACGCAGTATTTT
TRBJ2-3 - TRBV11-2 TRBD1 CASSHGTEYTDTQYF TGTGCCAGCAGCCACGGGACAGAATACACAGATACGCAGTATTTT
TRBJ2-5 - TRBV4-1 - CASSQDRGSQETQYF TGCGCCAGCAGCCAAGACCGCGGTTCACAAGAGACCCAGTACTTC
TRBJ2-1 - TRBV21-1 - CASSKGCFRQGGTSYNEQFF TGTGCCAGCAGCAAAGGATGTTTTAGACAGGGGGGCACATCCTACAATGAGCAGTTCTTC
TRBJ2-5 - TRBV29-1 TRBD1 CSVVTGGFQETQYF TGCAGCGTTGTTACAGGGGGTTTCCAAGAGACCCAGTACTTC
TRBJ1-6 - TRBV30 - CAWVKDSRFGSPLHF TGTGCCTGGGTTAAGGACAGTCGCTTTGGTTCACCCCTCCACTTT
TRBJ1-1 - TRBV7-9 - CASSLVSVNTEAFF TGTGCCAGCAGCTTAGTCTCAGTGAACACTGAAGCTTTCTTT
TRBJ2-3 few TRBV29-1 - CSVVKGGVDTQYF TGCAGCGTTGTAAAGGGGGGAGTTGATACGCAGTATTTT
TRBJ2-3 - TRBV15 TRBD2 CATSKGGSTDTQYF TGTGCCACCTCAAAGGGAGGGAGCACAGATACGCAGTATTTT
TRBJ2-5 once TRBV7-3 - CASSPGPRKTQYF TGTGCCAGCAGCCCTGGTCCCCGTAAGACCCAGTACTTC
TRBJ1-1 - TRBV28 TRBD1 CASNGQGFTEAFF TGTGCCAGCAACGGACAGGGGTTTACTGAAGCTTTCTTT
TRBJ1-1 - TRBV28 TRBD1 CASHSTGGIGTEAFF TGTGCCAGCCATTCGACAGGGGGCATAGGCACTGAAGCTTTCTTT
TRBJ2-1 - TRBV2 - CASSEASGNEQFF TGTGCCAGCAGTGAGGCCTCAGGCAATGAGCAGTTCTTC
TRBJ2-3 - TRBV19 - CASSIVGVTDTQYF TGTGCCAGTAGTATAGTAGGGGTCACAGATACGCAGTATTTT
TRBJ2-4 - TRBV6-5 - CASSYSGLAKNIQYF TGTGCCAGCAGTTACTCGGGACTAGCCAAAAACATTCAGTACTTC
TRBJ2-3 - TRBV4-2 TRBD2 CASSQGGLASDTQYF TGTGCCAGCAGCCAAGGGGGACTAGCTTCAGATACGCAGTATTTT
TRBJ1-5 - TRBV4-3 - CASSQDWGGNQPQHF TGCGCCAGCAGCCAAGATTGGGGCGGCAATCAGCCCCAGCATTTT
TRBJ1-2 - TRBV7-3 TRBD1 CASSSRTGDGYTF TGTGCCAGCAGCTCACGCACAGGGGATGGCTACACCTTC
TRBJ1-5 - TRBV2 TRBD1 CASSEWQGAGDQPQHF TGTGCCAGCAGTGAGTGGCAGGGGGCTGGAGATCAGCCCCAGCATTTT
TRBJ2-7 - TRBV6-1 - CASTPLGTNSYEQYF TGTGCCAGCACCCCCCTGGGGACAAACTCCTACGAGCAGTACTTC
TRBJ1-2 - TRBV20-1 - CSATQHGYTF TGCAGTGCGACCCAGCATGGCTACACCTTC
TRBJ2-3 - TRBV4-2 - CASSQRQGVQADTQYF TGTGCCAGCAGCCAACGCCAAGGAGTCCAAGCAGATACGCAGTATTTT
TRBJ1-1 - TRBV7-9 - CASSLTIMNTEAFF TGTGCCAGCAGTCTAACAATCATGAACACTGAAGCTTTCTTT
TRBJ1-2 - TRBV15 TRBD1 CATSRGTGTNYGYTF TGTGCCACCAGCAGAGGGACAGGCACTAACTATGGCTACACCTTC
TRBJ1-1 - TRBV7-6 - CASSNLGGTTEAFF TGTGCCAGCAGCAACCTAGGGGGTACCACTGAAGCTTTCTTT
TRBJ2-3 - TRBV9 - CASSTGPWDTQYF TGTGCCAGCAGCACCGGACCATGGGATACGCAGTATTTT
TRBJ2-3 few TRBV18 - CASGPSDTQYF TGTGCCAGCGGGCCCTCGGATACGCAGTATTTT
TRBJ2-3 - TRBV7-9 - CASSLNRAGPRGTDTQYF TGTGCCAGCAGCTTAAATAGGGCGGGCCCAAGGGGCACAGATACGCAGTATTTT
TRBJ2-2 - TRBV11-1 - CASRGGDLTNTGELFF TGTGCCAGCAGGGGGGGAGACTTGACGAACACCGGGGAGCTGTTTTTT
TRBJ2-2 - TRBV10-3 TRBD1 CAISASGTGPNTGELFF TGTGCCATCAGCGCCTCCGGGACAGGCCCGAACACCGGGGAGCTGTTTTTT
TRBJ2-7 once TRBV28 TRBD1 CASSLQGQGAHEQYF TGTGCCAGCAGTTTACAGGGACAGGGGGCGCACGAGCAGTACTTC
TRBJ2-7 - TRBV27 TRBD2 CASRSGLAGEQYF TGTGCCAGCAGGTCGGGACTAGCGGGAGAGCAGTACTTC
TRBJ1-1 - TRBV6-5 - CASSSHGGGNTEAFF TGTGCCAGCAGTTCCCATGGGGGCGGTAACACTGAAGCTTTCTTT
TRBJ2-6 - TRBV7-2 - CASRYERSGANVLTF TGTGCCAGCAGGTACGAGCGCTCTGGGGCCAACGTCCTGACTTTC
TRBJ2-7 - TRBV6-1 - CASEGAYEQYF TGTGCCAGCGAAGGGGCCTACGAGCAGTACTTC
TRBJ1-2 - TRBV6-1 TRBD1 CASSEAGDRVGYGYTF TGTGCCAGCAGTGAAGCCGGAGACAGGGTTGGATATGGCTACACCTTC
TRBJ2-1 few TRBV10-3 TRBD2 CAISHGTSGPNEQFF TGTGCCATCAGTCACGGGACTAGCGGGCCCAATGAGCAGTTCTTC
TRBJ2-6 - TRBV7-9 - CASSLRGDSGANVLTF TGTGCCAGCAGCCTGCGAGGGGACTCTGGGGCCAACGTCCTGACTTTC
TRBJ2-7 - TRBV29-1 TRBD1 CSVEAGQGAGVQYF TGCAGCGTTGAGGCGGGACAGGGGGCAGGTGTGCAGTACTTC
TRBJ2-5 once TRBV30 TRBD1 CAWSTGGHRETQYF TGTGCCTGGAGTACAGGGGGCCATCGAGAGACCCAGTACTTC
TRBJ1-1 - TRBV7-9 - CASSFPRVGMIAFF TGTGCCAGCAGCTTCCCGAGGGTCGGAATGATAGCTTTCTTT
TRBJ2-1 - TRBV5-8 - CASSLGANEQFF TGTGCCAGCAGCTTGGGCGCCAATGAGCAGTTCTTC
TRBJ2-7 - TRBV27 - CASRRRASSYEQYF TGTGCCAGCAGAAGGCGGGCCAGCTCCTACGAGCAGTACTTC
TRBJ1-6 medium-sized TRBV19 - CASSMSAGDSPLHF TGTGCCAGTAGTATGAGCGCAGGGGATTCACCCCTCCACTTT
TRBJ1-5 - TRBV28 TRBD1 CASSFSGGARQPQHF TGTGCCAGCAGTTTCTCAGGGGGCGCAAGACAGCCCCAGCATTTT
TRBJ1-2 once TRBV28 - CASLPRGRLNYGYTF TGTGCCAGCCTCCCCCGGGGACGTCTTAACTATGGCTACACCTTC